This TCR beta chain was sequenced for a study of tumor-infiltrating lymphocytes in localized non-small cell lung cancer. Study-level points and caveats: Each assay used a separate piece of the same tissue. TCRbeta sequencing showed higher T cell infiltration in tumors than uninvolved lung.

Some clones are missing from TCRdb's copy, which holds only in-frame ones; the method was immunoSEQ multiplex PCR. The top ten hold 15% to 20% of the sample, which has some 16,000 clones, 45% seen once. This clone was found a few times. The antigen remains undetermined. This CDR3 is built from 14 residues. Germline V gene sequence: CDR1 GTSNPN, CDR2 SVGIG (reference sequence). V trimming: 0 bases; J trimming: 7 bases; junction bases outside the gene matches: 4. V is TRBV30 and J is TRBJ2-2, with TRBD1 matching over 8 bases. Source material: lung tumor tissue. The receptor comes from a human donor with non-small cell lung cancer. The CDR3 coding sequence is TGTGCCTGGAGTGTACAGGGGGGAATCGGGGAGCTGTTTTTT. Protein: CAWSVQGGIGELFF.